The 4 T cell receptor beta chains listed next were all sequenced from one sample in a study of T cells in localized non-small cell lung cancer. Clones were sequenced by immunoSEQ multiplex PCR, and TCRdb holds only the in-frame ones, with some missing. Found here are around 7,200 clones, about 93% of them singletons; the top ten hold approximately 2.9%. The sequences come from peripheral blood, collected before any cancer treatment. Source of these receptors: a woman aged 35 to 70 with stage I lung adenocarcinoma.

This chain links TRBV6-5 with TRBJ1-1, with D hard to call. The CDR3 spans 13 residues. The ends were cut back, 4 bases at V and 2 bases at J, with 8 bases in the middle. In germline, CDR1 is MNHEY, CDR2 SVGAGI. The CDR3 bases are TGTGCCAGCAGTTCCGCCCAAAACACTGAAGCTTTCTTT. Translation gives CASSSAQNTEAFF.

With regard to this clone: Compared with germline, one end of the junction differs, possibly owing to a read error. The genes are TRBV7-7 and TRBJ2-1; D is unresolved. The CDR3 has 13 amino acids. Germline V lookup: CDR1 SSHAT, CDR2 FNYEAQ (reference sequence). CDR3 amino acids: CASSLGRDNEQFF. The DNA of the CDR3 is TGTGCTAGCAGCTTAGGCAGAGACAATGAGCAGTTCTTC.

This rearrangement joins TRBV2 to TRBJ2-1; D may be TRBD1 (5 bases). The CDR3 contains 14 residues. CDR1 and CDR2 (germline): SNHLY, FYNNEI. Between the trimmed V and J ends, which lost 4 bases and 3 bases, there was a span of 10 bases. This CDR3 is CASSGRTSYNEQFF. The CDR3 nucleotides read TGTGCCAGCAGTGGCAGGACAAGCTACAATGAGCAGTTCTTC.

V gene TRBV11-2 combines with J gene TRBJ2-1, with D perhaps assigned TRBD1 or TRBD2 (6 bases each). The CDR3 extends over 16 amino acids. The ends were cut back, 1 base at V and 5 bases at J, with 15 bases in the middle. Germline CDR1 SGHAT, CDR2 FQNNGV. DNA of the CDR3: TGTGCCAGCAGCTTAGGGGGGCGGGATCCCCACAATGAGCAGTTCTTC. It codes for CASSLGGRDPHNEQFF.